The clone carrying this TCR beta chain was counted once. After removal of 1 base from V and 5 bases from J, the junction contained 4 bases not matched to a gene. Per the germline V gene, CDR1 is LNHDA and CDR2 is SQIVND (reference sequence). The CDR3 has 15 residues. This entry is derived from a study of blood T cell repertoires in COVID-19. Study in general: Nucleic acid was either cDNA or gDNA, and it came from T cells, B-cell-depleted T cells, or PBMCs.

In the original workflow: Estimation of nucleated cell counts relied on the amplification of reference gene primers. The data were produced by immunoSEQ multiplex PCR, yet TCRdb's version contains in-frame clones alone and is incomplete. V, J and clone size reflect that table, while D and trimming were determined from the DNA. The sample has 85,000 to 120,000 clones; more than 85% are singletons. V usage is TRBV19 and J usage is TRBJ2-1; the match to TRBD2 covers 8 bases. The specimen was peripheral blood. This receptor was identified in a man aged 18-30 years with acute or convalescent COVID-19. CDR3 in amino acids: CASSIVSGGDNEQFF. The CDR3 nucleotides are TGTGCCAGTAGTATAGTCTCGGGGGGGGACAATGAGCAGTTCTTC. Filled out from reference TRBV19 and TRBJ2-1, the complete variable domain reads DGGITQSPKYLFRKEGQNVTLSCEQNLNHDAMYWYRQDPGQGLRLIYYSQIVNDFQKGDIAEGYSVSREKKESFPLTVTSAQKNPTAFYLCASSIVSGGDNEQFFGPGTRLTVL.